Given below is one TCR beta chain in context. V gave up 10 bases and J gave up 3 bases, with 17 bases separating them. The CDR3 extends over 14 amino acids. CDR1 and CDR2 from the germline V gene are WSHSY and SAAADI. Here immunoSEQ multiplex PCR was the method, and the copy in TCRdb shows in-frame clones only, minus some. The sample yields about 150,000 clones, 84% seen once. The data were taken from a study of blood T cell repertoires in COVID-19. Study-wide context: Sources were T cells, B-cell-depleted T cells, or PBMCs; the material itself was cDNA or gDNA.

Participants were aged roughly 18 to 89 years from around 24 US areas. The V gene is TRBV10-2, the J gene TRBJ2-3; D is possibly TRBD2 (6 bases). Sequencing input: PBMCs or T cells enriched from blood (not recorded which). This clonotype was sampled from a woman between 45 and 65 years old with acute COVID-19. The CDR3 DNA reads as TGCGCCACCCTCGGGACGGAGGGGACAGATACGCAGTATTTT. Encoded protein: CATLGTEGTDTQYF.